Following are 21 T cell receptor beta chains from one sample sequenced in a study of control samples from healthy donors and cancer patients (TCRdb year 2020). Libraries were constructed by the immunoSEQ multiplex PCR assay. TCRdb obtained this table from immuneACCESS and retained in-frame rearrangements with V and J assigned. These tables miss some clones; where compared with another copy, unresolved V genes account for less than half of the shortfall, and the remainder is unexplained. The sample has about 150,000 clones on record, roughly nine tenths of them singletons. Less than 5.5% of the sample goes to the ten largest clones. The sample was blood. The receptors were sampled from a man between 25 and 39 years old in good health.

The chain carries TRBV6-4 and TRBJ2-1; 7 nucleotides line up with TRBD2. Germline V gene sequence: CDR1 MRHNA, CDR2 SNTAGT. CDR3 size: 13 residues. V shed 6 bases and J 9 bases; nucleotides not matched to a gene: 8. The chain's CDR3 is CASSPGLVAEQFF. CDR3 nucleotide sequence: TGTGCCAGCAGCCCCGGACTAGTAGCTGAGCAGTTCTTC.

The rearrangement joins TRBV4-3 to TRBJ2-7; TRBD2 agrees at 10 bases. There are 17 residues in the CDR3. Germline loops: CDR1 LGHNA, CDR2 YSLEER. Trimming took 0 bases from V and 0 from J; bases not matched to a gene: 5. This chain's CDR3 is CASSQDYGLAVSYEQYF. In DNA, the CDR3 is TGCGCCAGCAGCCAAGATTATGGACTAGCGGTCTCCTACGAGCAGTACTTC.

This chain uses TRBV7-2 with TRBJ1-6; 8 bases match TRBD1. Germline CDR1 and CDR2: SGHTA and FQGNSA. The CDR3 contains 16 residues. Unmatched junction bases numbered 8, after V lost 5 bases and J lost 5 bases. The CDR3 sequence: CASSQNRQGNNSPLHF. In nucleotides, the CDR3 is TGTGCCAGCAGCCAGAACCGACAGGGGAATAATTCACCCCTCCACTTT.

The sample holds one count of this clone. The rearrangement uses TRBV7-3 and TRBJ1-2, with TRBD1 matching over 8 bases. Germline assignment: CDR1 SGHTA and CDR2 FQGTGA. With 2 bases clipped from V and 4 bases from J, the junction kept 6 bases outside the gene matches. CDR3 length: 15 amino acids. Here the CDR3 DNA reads TGTGCCAGCAGCTTATCCGGACAGGGCGGCTATGGCTACACCTTC. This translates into CASSLSGQGGYGYTF.

As DNA, the CDR3 is TGCAGCGTTCCGTTGAAGGGGGCTTATCAGCCCCAGCATTTT. This gives the protein CSVPLKGAYQPQHF. J is TRBJ1-5 and V is TRBV29-1, with 7 bases fitting TRBD1. J was trimmed by 5 bases and V by 5 bases; bases with no gene match: 9. The V gene's germline CDR1 is SQVTM and CDR2 ANQGSEA. The CDR3 runs to 14 residues. The complete variable domain, with remaining parts taken from reference TRBV29-1 and TRBJ1-5, reads SAVISQKPSRDICQRGTSLTIQCQVDSQVTMMFWYRQQPGQSLTLIATANQGSEATYESGFVIDKFPISRPNLTFSTLTVSNMSPEDSSIYLCSVPLKGAYQPQHFGDGTRLSIL.

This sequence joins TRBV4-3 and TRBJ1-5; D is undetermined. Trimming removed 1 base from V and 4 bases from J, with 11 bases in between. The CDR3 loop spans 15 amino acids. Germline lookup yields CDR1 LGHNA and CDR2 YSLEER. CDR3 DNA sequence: TGCGCCAGCAGCCAAGTTCATGGGTTTAATCAGCCCCAGCATTTT. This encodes CASSQVHGFNQPQHF.

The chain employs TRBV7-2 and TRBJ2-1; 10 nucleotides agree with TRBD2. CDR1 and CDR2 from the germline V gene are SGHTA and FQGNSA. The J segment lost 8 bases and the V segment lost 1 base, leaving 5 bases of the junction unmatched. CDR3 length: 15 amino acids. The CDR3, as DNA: TGTGCCAGCAGCTTAGAGGGTAGCGGGGGGTATGAGCAGTTCTTC. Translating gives CASSLEGSGGYEQFF.

The CDR3 nucleotides read TGTGCCAGCAGCTTAAGGGGGACAGAAGCTTTCTTT. As protein: CASSLRGTEAFF. The V call is TRBV7-9, the J call TRBJ1-1, with a possible D match to TRBD1 (6 bases). Germline loops: CDR1 SEHNR, CDR2 FQNEAQ (reference sequence). The V end lost 2 bases, the J end lost 8 bases, and 9 bases lay between the germline ends. This CDR3 is built from 12 residues.

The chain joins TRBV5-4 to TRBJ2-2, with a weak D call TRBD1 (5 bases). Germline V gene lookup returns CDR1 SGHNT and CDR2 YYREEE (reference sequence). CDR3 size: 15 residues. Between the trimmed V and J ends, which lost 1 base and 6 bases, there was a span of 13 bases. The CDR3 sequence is CASSLWAGPSGELFF. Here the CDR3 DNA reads TGTGCCAGCAGCTTGTGGGCAGGGCCGTCCGGGGAGCTGTTTTTT.

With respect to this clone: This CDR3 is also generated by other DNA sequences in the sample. The CDR3 DNA reads as TGTGCCAGCAGTCGGGACAGTACCTACGAGCAGTACTTC. Translating gives CASSRDSTYEQYF. The V and J genes are TRBV6-2 or TRBV6-3 and TRBJ2-7, with 7 nucleotides matching TRBD1. Germline V gene data show CDR1 as MNHEY and CDR2 as SVGEGT. V lost 5 bases to trimming and J lost 2 bases; unmatched junction nucleotides: 3. The CDR3 is 13 residues long.

In DNA form, the CDR3 reads TGCGCCAGCAGCTTGGCGACGGGAGTGAGTAATTCACCCCTCCACTTT. Protein sequence: CASSLATGVSNSPLHF. The chain links TRBV5-1 to TRBJ1-6; no clear D. The germline gives CDR1 SGHRS, CDR2 YFSETQ. The CDR3 sequence is 16 residues long. With 0 bases removed from V and 6 bases from J, the gap between germline ends came to 13 bases. The full variable domain, completed using reference TRBV5-1 and TRBJ1-6, is KAGVTQTPRYLIKTRGQQVTLSCSPISGHRSVSWYQQTPGQGLQFLFEYFSETQRNKGNFPGRFSGRQFSNSRSEMNVSTLELGDSALYLCASSLATGVSNSPLHFGNGTRLTVT.

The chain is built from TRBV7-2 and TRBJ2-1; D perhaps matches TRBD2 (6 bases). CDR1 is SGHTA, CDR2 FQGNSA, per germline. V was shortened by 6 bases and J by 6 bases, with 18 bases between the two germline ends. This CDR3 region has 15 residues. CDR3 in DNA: TGTGCCAGCAGAGCGGGCTACCCGAACTTCAATGAGCAGTTCTTC. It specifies CASRAGYPNFNEQFF.

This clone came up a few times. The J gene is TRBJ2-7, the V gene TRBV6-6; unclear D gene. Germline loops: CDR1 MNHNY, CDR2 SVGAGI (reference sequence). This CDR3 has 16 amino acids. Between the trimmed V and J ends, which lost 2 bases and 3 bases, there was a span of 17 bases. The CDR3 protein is CASSYPIHRPVYEQYF. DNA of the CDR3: TGTGCCAGCAGTTACCCGATACATCGTCCGGTCTACGAGCAGTACTTC.

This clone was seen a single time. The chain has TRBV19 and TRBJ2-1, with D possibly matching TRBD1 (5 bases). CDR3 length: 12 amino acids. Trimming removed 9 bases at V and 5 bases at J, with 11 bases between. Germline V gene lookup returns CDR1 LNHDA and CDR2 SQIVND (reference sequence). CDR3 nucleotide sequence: TGTGCCAGCAGGGCAGGGAACAATGAGCAGTTCTTC. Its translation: CASRAGNNEQFF.

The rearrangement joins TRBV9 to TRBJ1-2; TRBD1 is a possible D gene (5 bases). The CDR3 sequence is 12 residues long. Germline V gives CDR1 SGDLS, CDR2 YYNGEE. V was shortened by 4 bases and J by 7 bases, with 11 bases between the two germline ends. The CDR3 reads CASSSPGGGYTF. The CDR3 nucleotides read TGTGCCAGCAGCTCTCCCGGGGGTGGCTACACCTTC.

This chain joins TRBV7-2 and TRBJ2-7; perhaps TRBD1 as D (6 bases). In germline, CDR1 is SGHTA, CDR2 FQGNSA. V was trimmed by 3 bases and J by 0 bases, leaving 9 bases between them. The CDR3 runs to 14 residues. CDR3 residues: CASSLDSFSYEQYF. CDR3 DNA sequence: TGTGCCAGCAGCTTGGACAGTTTCTCCTACGAGCAGTACTTC.

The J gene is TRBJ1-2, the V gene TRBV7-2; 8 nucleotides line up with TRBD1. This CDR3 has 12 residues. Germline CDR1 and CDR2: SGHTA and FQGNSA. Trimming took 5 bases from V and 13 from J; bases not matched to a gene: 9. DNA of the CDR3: TGTGCCAGCAGCCCTAGGGACAGGCCGGGCACCTTC. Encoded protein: CASSPRDRPGTF. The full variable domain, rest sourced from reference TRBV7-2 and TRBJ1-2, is GAGVSQSPSNKVTEKGKDVELRCDPISGHTALYWYRQSLGQGLEFLIYFQGNSAPDKSGLPSDRFSAERTGGSVSTLTIQRTQQEDSAVYLCASSPRDRPGTFGSGTRLTVV.

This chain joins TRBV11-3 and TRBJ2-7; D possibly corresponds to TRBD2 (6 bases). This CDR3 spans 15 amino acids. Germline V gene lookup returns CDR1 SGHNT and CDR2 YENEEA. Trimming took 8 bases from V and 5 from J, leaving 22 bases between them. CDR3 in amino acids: CASGVRRGFLDEQYF. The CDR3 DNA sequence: TGTGCCAGCGGGGTTAGGCGGGGCTTTCTCGACGAGCAGTACTTC.

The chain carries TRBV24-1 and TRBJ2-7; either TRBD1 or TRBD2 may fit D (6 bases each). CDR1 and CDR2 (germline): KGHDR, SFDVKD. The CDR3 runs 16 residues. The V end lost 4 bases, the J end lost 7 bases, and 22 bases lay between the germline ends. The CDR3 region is CATSDSGGGRLGEQYF. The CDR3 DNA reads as TGTGCCACCAGTGACTCTGGAGGGGGACGACTAGGGGAGCAGTACTTC.

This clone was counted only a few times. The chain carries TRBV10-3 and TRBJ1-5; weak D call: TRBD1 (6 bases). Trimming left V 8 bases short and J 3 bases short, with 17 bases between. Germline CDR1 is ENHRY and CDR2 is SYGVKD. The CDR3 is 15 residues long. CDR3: CAIGADRFDNQPQHF. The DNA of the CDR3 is TGTGCCATCGGGGCCGACAGGTTCGACAATCAGCCCCAGCATTTT.

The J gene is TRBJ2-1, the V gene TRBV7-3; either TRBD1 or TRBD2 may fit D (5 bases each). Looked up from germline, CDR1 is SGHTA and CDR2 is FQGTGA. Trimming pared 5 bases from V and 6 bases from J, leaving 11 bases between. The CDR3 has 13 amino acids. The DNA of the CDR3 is TGTGCCAGCAGCCCTGGGGGATTCAATGAGCAGTTCTTC. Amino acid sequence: CASSPGGFNEQFF.